These T cell receptor beta chains were read from a single sample in a study of blood T cell repertoires in COVID-19. Sequenced by immunoSEQ multiplex PCR; TCRdb stores in-frame clones only, minus some. This sample has 150,000 to 200,000 clones; 80% to 90% occur once, and the top ten carry roughly 8.2%. The sequenced sample was peripheral blood. These receptors were obtained from a man aged 60 to 75 with acute or convalescent COVID-19. CDR3s include the opening cysteine and the closing phenylalanine or tryptophan. A D gene is named only where the DNA matches it firmly. Clone size is not always given. Where it is, it says once, few, many or a class for expanded clones.

>TRBV6-5|TRBJ1-4|NA|14|NA
TGTGCCAGCAGCCCCACAGGTCTTAATGAAAAACTGTTTTTT
CASSPTGLNEKLFF
>TRBV28|TRBJ1-1|NA|15|TRBD1
TGTGCCAGCAGTCCCACCGGACAGGGGGGCACTGAAGCTTTCTTT
CASSPTGQGGTEAFF
>TRBV6-5|TRBJ2-1|NA|14|TRBD1
TGTGCCGGACAGGGTTCCCTGACGAACAATGAGCAGTTCTTC
CAGQGSLTNNEQFF
>TRBV19|TRBJ1-2|NA|15|NA
TGTGCCAGTAGTATGTGGGGGCCTACTAACTATGGCTACACCTTC
CASSMWGPTNYGYTF
>TRBV7-3|TRBJ2-1|NA|14|NA
TGTGCCAGCAGCGCCCGAGGGTCCTACAATGAGCAGTTCTTC
CASSARGSYNEQFF
>TRBV6-6|TRBJ2-7|NA|13|TRBD2
TGTGCCACCCGACTAGCGGACTCCTACGAGCAGTACTTC
CATRLADSYEQYF
>TRBV15|TRBJ1-4|NA|11|NA
TGTGCCACCGGACTGCCCGGAAAACTGTTTTTT
CATGLPGKLFF
>TRBV28|TRBJ2-7|NA|16|TRBD2
TGTGCCAGCAGTTTATTGGGCGGGAGGTCTTCCTACGAGCAGTACTTC
CASSLLGGRSSYEQYF
>TRBV10-1|TRBJ2-1|NA|14|TRBD1
TGCGCCAGTAACCGGGACAGGGACCTGGCTGAGCAGTTCTTC
CASNRDRDLAEQFF
>TRBV5-4|TRBJ2-2|NA|15|TRBD2
TGTGCCAGCAGCGTGGTTAGCGGGAGCACCGGGGAGCTGTTTTTT
CASSVVSGSTGELFF
>TRBV5-1|TRBJ1-3|NA|16|NA
TGCGCCAGCAGCTTAGAAGCAGGTAGTTCAGGAAACACCATATATTTT
CASSLEAGSSGNTIYF
>TRBV7-9|TRBJ1-3|NA|17|NA
TGTGCCAGCAGCTTACCACCGTGGAGGGGTCCTGGAAACACCATATATTTT
CASSLPPWRGPGNTIYF
>TRBV7-3|TRBJ2-3|NA|17|TRBD2
TGTGCCAGCAGCTCACCCCCACTAGCGGCCACAACAGATACGCAGTATTTT
CASSSPPLAATTDTQYF
>TRBV5-1|TRBJ1-3|NA|16|NA
TGCGCCAGCAGCTTGCGGACAGATCCCCCTGGAAACACCATATATTTT
CASSLRTDPPGNTIYF
>TRBV11-2|TRBJ2-1|NA|13|TRBD1
TGTGCCAGCAGACCAACAGGGGAGAGGGAGCAGTTCTTC
CASRPTGEREQFF
>TRBV6-5|TRBJ1-4|NA|13|NA
TGTGCCAGCAGGGGCCCCCTGGGTGAAAAACTGTTTTTT
CASRGPLGEKLFF
>TRBV27|TRBJ2-3|once|16|TRBD2
TGTGCCAGCAGTTCCCGCGGTAGCGGGAGAACAGATACGCAGTATTTT
CASSSRGSGRTDTQYF
>TRBV24-1|TRBJ2-5|NA|15|TRBD1
TGTGCCACCAGAGGGACAGGGGGCCCCCAAGAGACCCAGTACTTC
CATRGTGGPQETQYF
>TRBV24-1|TRBJ2-2|NA|13|NA
TGTGCCACCAGGGGGCGTGACACCGGGGAGCTGTTTTTT
CATRGRDTGELFF
>TRBV28|TRBJ2-5|NA|15|TRBD1
TGTGCCAGCAGTCGGACCCGGACAGGGTGGGAGACCCAGTACTTC
CASSRTRTGWETQYF
>TRBV5-5|TRBJ2-7|once|12|TRBD1
TGTGCCAGCAGTTGGACAGGGTACGAGCAGTACTTC
CASSWTGYEQYF
>TRBV20-1|TRBJ1-2|once|11|NA
TGCAGTGCTAGAGATGGGGCTGGCTACACCTTC
CSARDGAGYTF
>TRBV28|TRBJ1-2|NA|15|TRBD1
TGTGCCAGCAGCGCCCCCGGACAGGGGGCGTTTGGCTACACCTTC
CASSAPGQGAFGYTF
>TRBV6-5|TRBJ1-2|NA|14|NA
TGTGCCAGCAGATCCAACAGGGTCGGGGATGGCTACACCTTC
CASRSNRVGDGYTF
>TRBV13|TRBJ1-4|once|15|NA
TGTGCCAGCAGCTTAAGCGGGGGGGTAAGGGAAAAACTGTTTTTT
CASSLSGGVREKLFF
>TRBV5-1|TRBJ1-1|NA|14|NA
TGCGCCAGCAGCTTGGCTCGCTACAGCACTGAAGCTTTCTTT
CASSLARYSTEAFF
>TRBV7-6|TRBJ2-1|NA|17|NA
TGTGCCAGCAGCTTAGGAGGGTGGGACTCAGCCTACAATGAGCAGTTCTTC
CASSLGGWDSAYNEQFF
>TRBV6-1|TRBJ1-5|NA|14|TRBD1
TGTGCCAGCAGTGAGGGACAGGGGAGCGAGCCCCAGCATTTT
CASSEGQGSEPQHF
>TRBV3-1/TRBV3-2|TRBJ1-6|NA|13|NA
TGTGCCAGCAGCCAAGATCAGGGTTCACCCCTCCACTTT
CASSQDQGSPLHF
>TRBV5-1|TRBJ2-1|NA|17|TRBD1
TGCGCCAGCAGCTTGGGATATAGTTGGACAGGGGACAATGAGCAGTTCTTC
CASSLGYSWTGDNEQFF
>TRBV18|TRBJ1-5|NA|15|NA
TGTGCCAGCTCACCAGATCCCAGGGTTGATCAGCCCCAGCATTTT
CASSPDPRVDQPQHF
>TRBV28|TRBJ1-1|NA|16|NA
TGTGCCAGCACTTCGGGACACGTCGATTTGAACACTGAAGCTTTCTTT
CASTSGHVDLNTEAFF
>TRBV28|TRBJ2-7|NA|15|TRBD1
TGTGCCAGCAGTGCACCAAGGACAGGGAGCTACGAGCAGTACTTC
CASSAPRTGSYEQYF
>TRBV7-8|TRBJ2-2|NA|14|NA
TGTGCCAGCAGCTTAGGCGGAAACACCGGGGAGCTGTTTTTT
CASSLGGNTGELFF
>TRBV2|TRBJ1-6|NA|15|NA
TGTGCCAGCAGTGAAAGTTCGGGGGGCGGTTCACCCCTCCACTTT
CASSESSGGGSPLHF
>TRBV5-4|TRBJ2-6|NA|14|NA
TGTGCCAGCAGCGACAGAGCTGGGGCCAACGTCCTGACTTTC
CASSDRAGANVLTF
>TRBV28|TRBJ1-2|NA|13|NA
TGTGCCAGCAGTTTGAGCAGGGTGGGCGGCTACACCTTC
CASSLSRVGGYTF
>TRBV7-6|TRBJ2-5|NA|16|TRBD2
TGTGCCAGCAGCCCACTTTCCCGGGGGGGGCCAGAGACCCAGTACTTC
CASSPLSRGGPETQYF
>TRBV28|TRBJ2-1|once|17|TRBD2
TGTGCCAGCAGTCTACTAGCGGGCGGGAGTAAGGACAATGAGCAGTTCTTC
CASSLLAGGSKDNEQFF
>TRBV30|TRBJ1-1|NA|13|NA
TGTGCCTGGAGTGTAGCAATGAACACTGAAGCTTTCTTT
CAWSVAMNTEAFF
>TRBV7-9|TRBJ2-5|once|13|TRBD1
TGTGCCAGCAGCCGGACAGGACAAGAGACCCAGTACTTC
CASSRTGQETQYF
>TRBV19|TRBJ2-1|NA|17|TRBD2
TGTGCCAGTAGTATCCCCCCAGCGGGAGGCCTACCTAATGAGCAGTTCTTC
CASSIPPAGGLPNEQFF
>TRBV7-9|TRBJ2-1|NA|14|TRBD1
TGTGCCAGCAGCTTCCGAGACAGGGGCAATGAGCAGTTCTTC
CASSFRDRGNEQFF
>TRBV29-1|TRBJ1-4|once|13|NA
TGCAGCGTTGTTCAGGGGAAGAATGAAAAACTGTTTTTT
CSVVQGKNEKLFF